This TCR beta chain emerged from a study of blood T cell repertoires in COVID-19. Germline V gene sequence: CDR1 LGHNA, CDR2 YNFKEQ. The CDR3 spans 13 residues. V gave up 0 bases and J gave up 7 bases, with 9 bases separating them. Some clones are missing from TCRdb's copy, which holds only in-frame ones; the method was immunoSEQ multiplex PCR. Here the sample spans about 160,000 clones, roughly 90% being singletons. Sequencing was carried out using PBMCs or T cells enriched from blood (not recorded which). The rearrangement links TRBV4-2 to TRBJ1-2; no clear D. The sequence was obtained from a woman between 50 and 59 years old who had recovered from COVID-19. CDR3 sequence reads: CASSQDSVAGYTF. The DNA of the CDR3 is TGTGCCAGCAGCCAAGATTCAGTGGCTGGCTACACCTTC.